Listed here are 20 T cell receptor beta chains from one sample, sequenced in a study of CD4 and CD8 cells across lung adenocarcinoma regions. TCRdb re-analysed the PCR reads in MiXCR, keeping a single row per CDR3 protein. The sample includes about 5,700 distinct CDR3 sequences, 50% of them seen just once. The sequenced sample was CD4+ T cells from the margin of a lung tumor. The receptors stem from a male donor with lung adenocarcinoma. The CD4 and CD8 labels of this study may be unreliable.

The chain couples TRBV14 to TRBJ2-5; possibly TRBD2 for D (7 bases). The CDR3 extends over 22 amino acids. The V end was cut by 0 bases, the J end by 8 bases, with 37 bases between. Per germline, CDR1 SGHDN and CDR2 FVKESK. CDR3 region: CASSQEGPGAGQRGREADTQYF. CDR3 coding DNA: TGTGCCAGCAGCCAAGAGGGCCCAGGGGCGGGGCAGAGGGGCCGGGAGGCAGATACCCAGTACTTC.

This clonotype appeared a few times. This chain uses TRBV6-5 with TRBJ1-1; D might be TRBD1 (6 bases). V was pared by 4 bases and J by 4 bases, with 16 bases between. This CDR3 is 15 amino acids long. Germline V gene sequence: CDR1 MNHEY, CDR2 SVGAGI. The CDR3 protein is CASSSLLKGGTEAFF. In nucleotides, the CDR3 is TGTGCCAGCAGTTCCCTCCTAAAGGGGGGCACTGAAGCTTTCTTT.

There are a few counts of this clonotype. V usage is TRBV4-2 and J usage is TRBJ2-3; 7 nucleotides match TRBD2. This CDR3 region has 16 residues. Germline V CDR1 and CDR2: LGHNA, YNFKEQ. The V and J ends lost 1 base and 1 base, in that order; junction bases with no gene match: 5. In DNA, the CDR3 is TGTGCCAGCAGCCAAGTAGCGGGTAGTCGCACAGATACGCAGTATTTT. Translation gives CASSQVAGSRTDTQYF.

About this clonotype itself: At one of its ends the junction is not consistent with the germline gene, which may arise from a read error. This chain joins TRBV10-3 and TRBJ2-2, with D unresolved. The DNA end favors TRBJ2-3, so the J call may be wrong. The CDR3 loop spans 15 amino acids. Per germline, CDR1 ENHRY and CDR2 SYGVKD. The CDR3 region has the DNA TGTGCCCTCAGCCTCCAGTCCGGAATTCCCGAGGCGCAGTATTTT. Amino acid sequence: CALSLQSGIPEAQYF.

This clonotype was observed a handful of times. V usage is TRBV7-2 and J usage is TRBJ2-1; TRBD2 matches at 8 bases. The CDR3 sequence is 14 residues long. Trimming removed 2 bases from V and 8 bases from J; junction bases left unmatched: 5. The germline CDR1 and CDR2 sequences are SGHTA and FQGNSA. The CDR3 reads CASSLLAGPHEQFF. CDR3 DNA: TGTGCCAGCAGCTTATTAGCGGGGCCCCATGAGCAGTTCTTC.

V gene TRBV6-1 combines with J gene TRBJ2-1; tentative D call: TRBD2 (6 bases). The V end lost 1 base, the J end lost 4 bases, and 14 bases lay between the germline ends. The CDR3 sequence is 16 residues long. Per germline, CDR1 MNHNS and CDR2 SASEGT. The CDR3 coding sequence is TGTGCCAGCAGTGAAGAATGGGGAGGCAAGTACAATGAGCAGTTCTTC. The encoded protein is CASSEEWGGKYNEQFF.

This chain joins TRBV6-1 and TRBJ2-4, with 10 bases fitting TRBD1. CDR1 is MNHNS and CDR2 is SASEGT in the germline V gene. The CDR3 length is 16 residues. V was pared by 5 bases and J by 4 bases, with 8 bases of the junction left unmatched. The CDR3 DNA reads as TGTGCCAGCAGTAGTTGGACAGGGGGTGCGAAAAACATTCAGTACTTC. Encoded protein: CASSSWTGGAKNIQYF.

In regard to this clonotype: The junction departs from germline at one end; a sequencing error may be responsible. V is TRBV6-4 and J is TRBJ1-1, with D possibly TRBD1 on 5 matching bases. There are 13 residues in the CDR3. Per the germline V gene, CDR1 is MRHNA and CDR2 is SNTAGT. For the CDR3, the DNA is TGTGCCAGCAGTGAGTCGGACAACACTGAATCTTTCTTC. This sequence encodes CASSESDNTESFF.

On this clonotype itself: The final CDR3 position lacks the conserved phenylalanine or tryptophan, pointing to a likely read error. It is unclear where the CDR3 begins or ends on the DNA, so no DNA is shown, and the CDR3 is as TCRdb lists it. The rearrangement uses TRBV18 and TRBJ2-5; TRBD2 is the table's D call, not checked against the DNA. CDR1 and CDR2 from the germline V gene are KGHSH and LQKENI. 11 amino acids form the CDR3, both terminal residues included. CDR3 sequence: CAQLTRSPSPP.

This clonotype is medium-sized within its sample. The V call is TRBV7-2, the J call TRBJ2-1; 7 nucleotides align to TRBD2. CDR1 is SGHTA and CDR2 is FQGNSA in the germline V gene. The ends lost 2 bases at V and 2 bases at J; junction bases unmatched: 6. This CDR3 is built from 16 residues. The CDR3 nucleotides read TGTGCCAGCAGCTTAAGGGGCGGGAGCACCTACAATGAGCAGTTCTTC. Its protein product is CASSLRGGSTYNEQFF.

This clonotype is a singleton in its sample. The chain has TRBV6-5 and TRBJ2-1; 8 bases are shared with TRBD2. The CDR3 length is 16 residues. Per germline, CDR1 MNHEY and CDR2 SVGAGI. V was clipped by 0 bases and J by 7 bases; unmatched bases: 8. CDR3: CASSYSPGLGGNEQFF. CDR3 DNA sequence: TGTGCCAGCAGTTACTCACCGGGACTAGGAGGAAATGAGCAGTTCTTC.

V is TRBV6-1 and J is TRBJ1-1, with a weak D call TRBD1 (6 bases). The CDR3 covers 16 residues. The germline gives CDR1 MNHNS, CDR2 SASEGT. With 5 bases removed from V and 0 bases from J, the gap between germline ends came to 16 bases. CDR3 in DNA: TGTGCCAGCAGTCTAAGGGGGAGACTCATGAACACTGAAGCTTTCTTT. It specifies CASSLRGRLMNTEAFF.

This clonotype occurred a few times. Written as DNA, the CDR3 is TGTGCCTGGAGCCTGACAGGCTACAATGAGCAGTTCTTC. It is translated as CAWSLTGYNEQFF. This chain links TRBV30 with TRBJ2-1; D is perhaps TRBD1 (6 bases). The CDR3 has 13 amino acids. Germline loops: CDR1 GTSNPN, CDR2 SVGIG (reference sequence). The V end was cut by 3 bases, the J end by 3 bases, with 9 bases between. Variable domain in full (rest from reference TRBV30 and TRBJ2-1): SQTIHQWPATLVQPVGSPLSLECTVEGTSNPNLYWYRQAAGRGLQLLFYSVGIGQISSEVPQNLSASRPQDRQFILSSKKLLLSDSGFYLCAWSLTGYNEQFFGPGTRLTVL.

The J gene is TRBJ2-2, the V gene TRBV6-5; D possibly corresponds to TRBD1 (5 bases). The better agreement between TRBJ2-3 and the DNA end casts doubt on the J call. The CDR3 consists of 15 residues. Germline CDR1 reads MNHEY; CDR2 reads SVGAGI. The DNA of the CDR3 is TGTGCCAGCAGACTCCAGTCTGGAAGTACAGGTGCGCAGTATTTT. This sequence encodes CASRLQSGSTGAQYF.

DNA of the CDR3: TGTGCCAGCAGCAACAGGGGAGCCAATGAGCAGTTCTTC. This translates into CASSNRGANEQFF. The chain joins TRBV27 to TRBJ2-1; 7 bases agree with TRBD1. This CDR3 region has 13 residues. J lost 6 bases, V lost 6 bases, and 5 bases had no gene match. The V gene's germline CDR1 is MNHEY and CDR2 SMNVEV (reference sequence).

This clonotype is classed as medium-sized. The gene calls are TRBV6-1 and TRBJ2-7; D unclear. CDR1 and CDR2 (germline): MNHNS, SASEGT. V lost 4 bases and J lost 2, with 6 bases in between. CDR3 length: 12 amino acids. The CDR3 region has the DNA TGTGCCAGCAGTGTCCGGACCTACGAGCAGTACTTC. This encodes CASSVRTYEQYF.

The rearrangement joins TRBV6-1 to TRBJ2-5; 16 bases are shared with TRBD2. The J call is uncertain, as TRBJ2-1 better fits the DNA end. CDR3 length: 17 amino acids. Germline CDR1 and CDR2: MNHNS and SASEGT. Here the CDR3 reads CASTPGLAGGRQETQFF. The CDR3 DNA follows: TGTGCCAGCACCCCGGGACTAGCGGGAGGGAGGCAAGAGACCCAGTTCTTC.

This clonotype was seen a few times. V gene TRBV6-1 combines with J gene TRBJ2-1; D not certain. The tail of the sequence fits TRBJ2-5 better, so the J call may be wrong. The CDR3 runs 13 residues. The germline gives CDR1 MNHNS, CDR2 SASEGT. The CDR3 here is CASRRTAWGTQYF. In DNA form, the CDR3 reads TGTGCCAGCAGGAGGACGGCGTGGGGGACCCAGTACTTC.

This clonotype was seen a handful of times. The V and J genes are TRBV4-1 and TRBJ2-5, with TRBD1 matching 8 bases. Germline CDR1 and CDR2: MGHRA and YSYEKL. This CDR3 has 14 amino acids. Trimming at V came to 4 bases and at J to 4 bases, leaving 5 bases not matched to a gene. The CDR3 DNA reads as TGCGCCAGCAGCCGACAGGGGTCATCAGAGACCCAGTACTTC. Protein sequence: CASSRQGSSETQYF.

The V and J genes are TRBV27 and TRBJ2-4; D may match TRBD1 or TRBD2 (5 bases each). The ends were cut back, 6 bases at V and 13 bases at J, with 25 bases in the middle. This CDR3 region has 15 residues. Germline values: CDR1 MNHEY, CDR2 SMNVEV (reference sequence). The DNA for the CDR3 is TGTGCCAGCAGGACGGGGCTTCGAGCCAAAAACACGCAGTACTTC. Its protein is CASRTGLRAKNTQYF.